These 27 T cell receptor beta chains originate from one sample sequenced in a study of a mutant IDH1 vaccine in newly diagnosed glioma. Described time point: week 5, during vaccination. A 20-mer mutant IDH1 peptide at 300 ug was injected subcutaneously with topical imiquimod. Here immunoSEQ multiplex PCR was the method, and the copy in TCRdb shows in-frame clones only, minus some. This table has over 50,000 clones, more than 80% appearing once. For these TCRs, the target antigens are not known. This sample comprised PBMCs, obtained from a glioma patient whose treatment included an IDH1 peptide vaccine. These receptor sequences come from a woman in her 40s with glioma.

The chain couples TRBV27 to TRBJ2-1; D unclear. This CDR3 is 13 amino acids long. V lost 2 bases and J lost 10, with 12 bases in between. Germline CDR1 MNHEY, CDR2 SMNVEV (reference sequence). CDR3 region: CASSLRAGNEQFF. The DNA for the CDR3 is TGTGCCAGCAGTTTAAGGGCTGGAAACGAGCAGTTCTTC.

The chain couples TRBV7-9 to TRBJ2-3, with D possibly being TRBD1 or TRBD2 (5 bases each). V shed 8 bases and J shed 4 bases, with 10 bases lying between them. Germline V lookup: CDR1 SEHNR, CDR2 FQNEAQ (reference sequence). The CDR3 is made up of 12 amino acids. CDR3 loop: CASRPGPDTQYF. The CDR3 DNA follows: TGTGCCAGCCGTCCGGGGCCAGATACGCAGTATTTT.

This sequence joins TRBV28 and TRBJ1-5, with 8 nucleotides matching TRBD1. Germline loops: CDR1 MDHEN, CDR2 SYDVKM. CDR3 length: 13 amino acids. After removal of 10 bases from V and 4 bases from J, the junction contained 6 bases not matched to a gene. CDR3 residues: CATRTGSNQPQHF. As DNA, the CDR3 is TGTGCCACACGGACAGGGAGTAATCAGCCCCAGCATTTT.

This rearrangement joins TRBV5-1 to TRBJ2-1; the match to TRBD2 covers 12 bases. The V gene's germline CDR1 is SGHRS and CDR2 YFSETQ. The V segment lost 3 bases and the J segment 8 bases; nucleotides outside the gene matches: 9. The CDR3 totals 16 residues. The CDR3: CASSSLLTSGSYEQFF. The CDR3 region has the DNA TGCGCCAGCAGCTCCCTTTTGACTAGCGGGAGCTATGAGCAGTTCTTC.

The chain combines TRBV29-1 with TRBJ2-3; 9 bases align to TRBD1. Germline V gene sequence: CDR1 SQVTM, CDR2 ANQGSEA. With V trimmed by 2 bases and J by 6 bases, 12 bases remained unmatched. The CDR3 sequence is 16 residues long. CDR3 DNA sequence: TGCAGCGTTGAACTACCGGGACAGGGACAGTGGGATACGCAGTATTTT. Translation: CSVELPGQGQWDTQYF.

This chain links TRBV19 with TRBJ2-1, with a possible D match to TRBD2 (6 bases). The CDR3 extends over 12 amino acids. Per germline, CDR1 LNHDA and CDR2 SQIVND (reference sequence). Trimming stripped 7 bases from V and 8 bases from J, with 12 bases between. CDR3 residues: CASTGGTDEQFF. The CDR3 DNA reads TGTGCCAGTACGGGCGGGACCGATGAGCAGTTCTTC.

The CDR3 nucleotides read TGCGCCAGCAGCTTGGCGGGACTAGTAGTAGATACGCAGTATTTT. It specifies CASSLAGLVVDTQYF. This rearrangement joins TRBV5-1 to TRBJ2-3, with 8 bases matching TRBD2. The CDR3 extends over 15 amino acids. Per the germline V gene, CDR1 is SGHRS and CDR2 is YFSETQ. The J segment lost 5 bases and the V segment lost 0 bases, leaving 5 bases of the junction unmatched.

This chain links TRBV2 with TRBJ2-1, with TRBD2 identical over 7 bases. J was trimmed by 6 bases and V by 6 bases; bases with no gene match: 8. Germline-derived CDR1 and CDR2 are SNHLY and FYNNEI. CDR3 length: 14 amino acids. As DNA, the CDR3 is TGTGCCAGCAGCCATCCGGGACTACTCAATGAGCAGTTCTTC. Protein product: CASSHPGLLNEQFF.

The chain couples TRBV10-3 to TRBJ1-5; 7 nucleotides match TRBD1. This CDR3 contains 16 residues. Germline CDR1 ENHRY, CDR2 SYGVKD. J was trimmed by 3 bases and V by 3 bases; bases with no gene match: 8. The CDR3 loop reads CAISDPVGGNNQPQHF. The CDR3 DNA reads TGTGCCATCAGTGACCCTGTAGGGGGCAACAATCAGCCCCAGCATTTT.

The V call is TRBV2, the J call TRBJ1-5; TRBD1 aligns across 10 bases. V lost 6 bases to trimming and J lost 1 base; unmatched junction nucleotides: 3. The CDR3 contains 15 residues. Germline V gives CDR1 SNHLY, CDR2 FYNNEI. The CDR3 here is CASREDRGSNQPQHF. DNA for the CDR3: TGTGCCAGCAGGGAGGACAGGGGGAGCAATCAGCCCCAGCATTTT.

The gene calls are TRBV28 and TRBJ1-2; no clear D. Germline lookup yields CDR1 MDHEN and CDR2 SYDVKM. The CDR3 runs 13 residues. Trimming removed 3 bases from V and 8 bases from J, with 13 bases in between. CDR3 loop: CASSLTGIEGYTF. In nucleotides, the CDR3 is TGTGCCAGCAGTTTGACTGGGATAGAGGGCTACACCTTC.

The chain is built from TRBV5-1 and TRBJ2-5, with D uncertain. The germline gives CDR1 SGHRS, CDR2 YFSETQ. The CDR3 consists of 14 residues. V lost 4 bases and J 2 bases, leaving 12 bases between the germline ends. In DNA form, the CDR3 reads TGCGCCAGCAGCCCGCTTGGTAGGCAAGAGACCCAGTACTTC. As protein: CASSPLGRQETQYF.

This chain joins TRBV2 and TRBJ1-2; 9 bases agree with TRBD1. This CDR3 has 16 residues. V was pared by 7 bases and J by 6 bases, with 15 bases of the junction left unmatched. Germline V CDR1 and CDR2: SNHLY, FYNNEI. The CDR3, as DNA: TGTGCCAGCACCGGACAGGGGCGGAGATGGGTCGATGGCTACACCTTC. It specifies CASTGQGRRWVDGYTF. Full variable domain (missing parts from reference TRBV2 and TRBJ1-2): EPEVTQTPSHQVTQMGQEVILRCVPISNHLYFYWYRQILGQKVEFLVSFYNNEISEKSEIFDDQFSVERPDGSNFTLKIRSTKLEDSAMYFCASTGQGRRWVDGYTFGSGTRLTVV.

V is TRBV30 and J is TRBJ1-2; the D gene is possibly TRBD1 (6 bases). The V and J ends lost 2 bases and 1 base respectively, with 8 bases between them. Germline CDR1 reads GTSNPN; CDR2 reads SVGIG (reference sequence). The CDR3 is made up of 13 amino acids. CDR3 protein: CAWSRGVNYGYTF. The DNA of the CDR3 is TGTGCCTGGAGTAGGGGGGTTAACTATGGCTACACCTTC.

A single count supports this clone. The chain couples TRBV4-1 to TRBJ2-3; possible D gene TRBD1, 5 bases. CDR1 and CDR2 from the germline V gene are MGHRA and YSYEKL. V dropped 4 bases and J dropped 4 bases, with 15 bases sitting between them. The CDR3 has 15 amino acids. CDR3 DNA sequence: TGCGCCAGCAGCCTGCAATGGCAGGGCCCAGATACGCAGTATTTT. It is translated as CASSLQWQGPDTQYF.

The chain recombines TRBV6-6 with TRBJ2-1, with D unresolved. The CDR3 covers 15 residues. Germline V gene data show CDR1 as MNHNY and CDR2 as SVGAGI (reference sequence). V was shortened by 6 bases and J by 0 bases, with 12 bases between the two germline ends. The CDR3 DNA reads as TGTGCCAGCAGCCCCGCCCTGAGCTCCTACAATGAGCAGTTCTTC. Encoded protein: CASSPALSSYNEQFF.

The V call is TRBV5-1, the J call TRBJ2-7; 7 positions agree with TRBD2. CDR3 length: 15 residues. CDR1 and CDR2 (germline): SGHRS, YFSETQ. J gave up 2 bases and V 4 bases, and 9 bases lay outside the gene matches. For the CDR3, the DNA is TGCGCCAGCAGCCGGGGACCGGGGGGACCCTACGAGCAGTACTTC. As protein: CASSRGPGGPYEQYF.

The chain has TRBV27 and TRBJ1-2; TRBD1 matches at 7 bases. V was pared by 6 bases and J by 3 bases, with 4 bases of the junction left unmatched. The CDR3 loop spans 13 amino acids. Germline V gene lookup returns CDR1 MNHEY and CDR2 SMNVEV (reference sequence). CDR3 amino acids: CASSPDRDYGYTF. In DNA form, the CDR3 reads TGTGCCAGCAGCCCCGACAGGGACTATGGCTACACCTTC.

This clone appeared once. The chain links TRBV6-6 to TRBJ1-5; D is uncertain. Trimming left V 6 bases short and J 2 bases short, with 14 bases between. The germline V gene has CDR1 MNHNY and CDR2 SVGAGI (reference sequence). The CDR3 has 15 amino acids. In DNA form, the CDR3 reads TGTGCCAGCAGCCTAAAACCGGGAGGCAATCAGCCCCAGCATTTT. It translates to CASSLKPGGNQPQHF.

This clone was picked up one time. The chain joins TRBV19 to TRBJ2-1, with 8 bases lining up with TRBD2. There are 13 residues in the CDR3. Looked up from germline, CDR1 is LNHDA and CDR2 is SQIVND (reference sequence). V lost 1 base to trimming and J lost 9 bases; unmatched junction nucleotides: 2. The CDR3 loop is CASSIGREGEQFF. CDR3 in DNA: TGTGCCAGTAGTATAGGACGGGAGGGTGAGCAGTTCTTC.

CDR3 in amino acids: CASRSTGLLRGAANYGYTF. The CDR3 DNA sequence: TGTGCCAGCAGGTCGACAGGCCTACTAAGAGGGGCAGCAAACTATGGCTACACCTTC. The gene calls are TRBV5-4 and TRBJ1-2; tentative D call: TRBD1 (6 bases). CDR1 and CDR2 (germline): SGHNT, YYREEE (reference sequence). Deletions cut 5 bases from V and 2 bases from J, with 28 bases between. The CDR3 is 19 amino acids.

This chain's CDR3 is CASSQGRTGGEQYF. Written as DNA, the CDR3 is TGCGCCAGCAGCCAAGGGCGGACAGGCGGCGAGCAGTACTTC. The chain joins TRBV4-1 to TRBJ2-7; 7 positions agree with TRBD1. V was clipped by 1 base and J by 6 bases; unmatched bases: 6. CDR1 is MGHRA, CDR2 YSYEKL, per germline. The CDR3 spans 14 residues.

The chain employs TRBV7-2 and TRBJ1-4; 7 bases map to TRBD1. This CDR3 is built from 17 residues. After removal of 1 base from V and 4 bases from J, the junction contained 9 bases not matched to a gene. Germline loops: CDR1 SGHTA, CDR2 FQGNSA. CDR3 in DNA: TGTGCCAGCAGCTTAGGAGGGACAGCCGCGGGTAATGAAAAACTGTTTTTT. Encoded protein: CASSLGGTAAGNEKLFF.

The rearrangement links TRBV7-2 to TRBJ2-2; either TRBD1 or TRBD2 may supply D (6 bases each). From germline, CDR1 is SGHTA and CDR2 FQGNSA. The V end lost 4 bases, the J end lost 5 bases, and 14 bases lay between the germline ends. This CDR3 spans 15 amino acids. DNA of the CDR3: TGTGCCAGCAGCTCGAGGGGGGCCCGGACCGGGGAGCTGTTTTTT. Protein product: CASSSRGARTGELFF.

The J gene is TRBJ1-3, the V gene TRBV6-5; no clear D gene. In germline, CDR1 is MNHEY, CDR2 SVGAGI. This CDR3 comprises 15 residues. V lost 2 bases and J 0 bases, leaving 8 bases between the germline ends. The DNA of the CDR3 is TGTGCCAGCAGTTACGGTTCGAGCTCTGGAAACACCATATATTTT. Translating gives CASSYGSSSGNTIYF.

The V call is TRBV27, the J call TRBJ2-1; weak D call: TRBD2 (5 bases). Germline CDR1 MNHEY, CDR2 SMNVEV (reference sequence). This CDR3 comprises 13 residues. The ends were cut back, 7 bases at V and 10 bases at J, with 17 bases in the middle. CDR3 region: CASTPQGQREQFF. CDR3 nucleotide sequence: TGTGCCAGCACCCCCCAAGGCCAGCGGGAGCAGTTCTTC.

The CDR3 here is CASSPPDRKNTEAFF. Here the CDR3 DNA reads TGTGCCAGCTCACCACCGGACAGGAAGAACACTGAAGCTTTCTTT. This sequence joins TRBV18 and TRBJ1-1; 7 bases align to TRBD1. The CDR3 sequence is 15 residues long. The junction had 2 bases not matched to a gene; V was cut back by 0 bases and J by 1 base. From germline, CDR1 is KGHSH and CDR2 LQKENI.